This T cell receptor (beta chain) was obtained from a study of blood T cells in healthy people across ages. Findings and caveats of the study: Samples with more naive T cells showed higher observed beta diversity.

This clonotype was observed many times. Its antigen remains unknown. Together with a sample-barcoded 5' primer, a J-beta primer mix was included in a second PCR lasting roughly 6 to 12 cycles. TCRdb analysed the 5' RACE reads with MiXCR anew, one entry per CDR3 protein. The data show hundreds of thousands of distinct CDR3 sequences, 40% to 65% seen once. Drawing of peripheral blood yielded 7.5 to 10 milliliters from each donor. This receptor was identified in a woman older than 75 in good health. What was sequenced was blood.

CDR3 sequence (DNA): TGCAGCGCCCGGCCGGGAGGAGGTCCCTATGGCTACACCTTC. It codes for CSARPGGGPYGYTF. This rearrangement joins TRBV29-1 to TRBJ1-2; D gene uncertain. Germline loops: CDR1 SQVTM, CDR2 ANQGSEA. This CDR3 region has 14 residues. The V end lost 7 bases, the J end lost 4 bases, and 19 bases lay between the germline ends. The variable domain in full, completed from reference TRBV29-1 and TRBJ1-2, reads SAVISQKPSRDICQRGTSLTIQCQVDSQVTMMFWYRQQPGQSLTLIATANQGSEATYESGFVIDKFPISRPNLTFSTLTVSNMSPEDSSIYLCSARPGGGPYGYTFGSGTRLTVV.